Listed below are T cell receptor beta chains from one sample, sequenced in a study of blood T cells in healthy people across ages. TCRdb processed the 5' RACE reads anew with MiXCR; each CDR3 protein has one entry. The table records 540,000 or so distinct CDR3 sequences, 25% to 30% of them present only once. Specimen: blood. The receptors here all came from a woman in her seventies in good health. The conserved cysteine and the conserved F or W are not part of the CDR3 here.

>TRBV7-2
ASSFREGYEQY
>TRBV9
ASSVRRGTGELF
>TRBV5-5
ASSSIRGRNEQF
>TRBV7-6
ASSLRGSNDNYGYT
>TRBV7-2
ASSRQPEASYNEQF
>TRBV5-1
ASSLVGQQETQY
>TRBV7-2
ASSSGTGAKGYT
>TRBV29-1
SVRTGGRETQY
>TRBV20-1
SAQKTASYNEQF
>TRBV29-1
SGKRGRVNTEAF
>TRBV12-3/TRBV12-4
ASSLRARESPLH
>TRBV7-2
ASSLSPDTDTQY
>TRBV5-1
ASSTGQVLNTEAF
>TRBV4-1
ASSLSGGATNEKLF
>TRBV7-2
ASSFGGVQETQY
>TRBV5-5
ASSLRYPGQGAGEQY